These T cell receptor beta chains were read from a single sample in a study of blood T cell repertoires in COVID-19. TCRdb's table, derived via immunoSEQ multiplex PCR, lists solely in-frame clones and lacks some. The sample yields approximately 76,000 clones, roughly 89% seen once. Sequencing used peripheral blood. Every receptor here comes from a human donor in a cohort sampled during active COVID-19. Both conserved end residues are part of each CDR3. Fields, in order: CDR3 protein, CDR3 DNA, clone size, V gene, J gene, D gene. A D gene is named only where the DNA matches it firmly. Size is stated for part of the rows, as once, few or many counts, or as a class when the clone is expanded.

CDR3aa: CASSVRQGYSPLHF
CDR3nt: TGTGCCAGCAGCGTAAGGCAGGGTTATTCACCCCTCCACTTT
abundance: -
v_gene: TRBV9
j_gene: TRBJ1-6
d_gene: -

CDR3aa: CASSYSRSYEQYF
CDR3nt: TGTGCCAGCAGTTACTCGCGCTCCTACGAGCAGTACTTC
abundance: -
v_gene: TRBV6-2/TRBV6-3
j_gene: TRBJ2-7
d_gene: -

CDR3aa: CASTPMGGLSYEQYF
CDR3nt: TGTGCCAGCACCCCTATGGGGGGGCTGTCCTACGAGCAGTACTTC
abundance: -
v_gene: TRBV28
j_gene: TRBJ2-7
d_gene: -

CDR3aa: CASSPGGTGTNTGELFF
CDR3nt: TGTGCCAGCAGTCCCGGTGGGACAGGGACGAACACCGGGGAGCTGTTTTTT
abundance: -
v_gene: TRBV2
j_gene: TRBJ2-2
d_gene: TRBD1

CDR3aa: CASSSVEATEAFF
CDR3nt: TGCGCCAGCAGCTCAGTCGAGGCGACTGAAGCTTTCTTT
abundance: -
v_gene: TRBV5-1
j_gene: TRBJ1-1
d_gene: -

CDR3aa: CASSLTGDAGELFF
CDR3nt: TGTGCCAGCAGCTTAACAGGGGACGCCGGGGAGCTGTTTTTT
abundance: -
v_gene: TRBV7-9
j_gene: TRBJ2-2
d_gene: TRBD1

CDR3aa: CASSSSRAGIGYEQYF
CDR3nt: TGCGCCAGCAGCTCATCCCGGGCGGGAATAGGCTACGAGCAGTACTTC
abundance: -
v_gene: TRBV5-1
j_gene: TRBJ2-7
d_gene: -

CDR3aa: CASSSPGTGYGYTF
CDR3nt: TGTGCCAGCAGTTCGCCAGGGACAGGCTATGGCTACACCTTC
abundance: -
v_gene: TRBV28
j_gene: TRBJ1-2
d_gene: TRBD1

CDR3aa: CASTVGGLYGYTF
CDR3nt: TGTGCCAGCACCGTAGGGGGTCTCTATGGCTACACCTTC
abundance: -
v_gene: TRBV12-3/TRBV12-4
j_gene: TRBJ1-2
d_gene: -

CDR3aa: CASNGDSRNEQFF
CDR3nt: TGTGCCAGCAACGGGGATAGCCGTAATGAGCAGTTCTTC
abundance: -
v_gene: TRBV2
j_gene: TRBJ2-1
d_gene: -

CDR3aa: CASSDWGNRGGNEKLFF
CDR3nt: TGTGCCAGCAGTGATTGGGGTAACAGGGGCGGTAATGAAAAACTGTTTTTT
abundance: -
v_gene: TRBV6-1
j_gene: TRBJ1-4
d_gene: TRBD1

CDR3aa: CASSRTSSYNSPLHF
CDR3nt: TGTGCCAGCAGTCGGACAAGCTCCTATAATTCACCCCTCCACTTT
abundance: -
v_gene: TRBV6-5
j_gene: TRBJ1-6
d_gene: -

CDR3aa: CASSISSGGETQYF
CDR3nt: TGTGCCAGTAGTATATCCAGCGGGGGAGAGACCCAGTACTTC
abundance: -
v_gene: TRBV19
j_gene: TRBJ2-5
d_gene: TRBD2

CDR3aa: CPIAMTSGDLPYEQYF
CDR3nt: TGTCCCATTGCTATGACTAGCGGGGACCTACCGTACGAGCAGTACTTC
abundance: few
v_gene: TRBV7-9
j_gene: TRBJ2-7
d_gene: TRBD2

CDR3aa: CATSDGDRGNPFTDTQYF
CDR3nt: TGTGCCACCAGTGATGGGGACAGGGGGAATCCCTTCACAGATACGCAGTATTTT
abundance: -
v_gene: TRBV24-1
j_gene: TRBJ2-3
d_gene: TRBD1

CDR3aa: CASSPGDNSLLHF
CDR3nt: TGTGCCAGCTCACCCGGGGACAACTCTCTCCTCCACTTT
abundance: -
v_gene: TRBV18
j_gene: TRBJ1-6
d_gene: -

CDR3aa: CASSVEGDGYTF
CDR3nt: TGCGCCAGCAGCGTGGAGGGAGATGGCTACACCTTC
abundance: -
v_gene: TRBV5-1
j_gene: TRBJ1-2
d_gene: -

CDR3aa: CASSVATDRPPTAHGYTF
CDR3nt: TGTGCCAGCAGCGTAGCTACGGACAGGCCCCCTACTGCGCATGGCTACACCTTC
abundance: -
v_gene: TRBV9
j_gene: TRBJ1-2
d_gene: TRBD1

CDR3aa: CASSSRANTEAFF
CDR3nt: TGCGCCAGCAGCTCCAGGGCGAACACTGAAGCTTTCTTT
abundance: few
v_gene: TRBV10-1
j_gene: TRBJ1-1
d_gene: -

CDR3aa: CASSYSLARTGELFF
CDR3nt: TGTGCCAGCAGTTACTCGCTGGCCCGTACCGGGGAGCTGTTTTTT
abundance: -
v_gene: TRBV6-5
j_gene: TRBJ2-2
d_gene: -

CDR3aa: CASSLGQPYEQYF
CDR3nt: TGTGCCAGCAGTTTGGGACAGCCCTACGAGCAGTACTTC
abundance: -
v_gene: TRBV6-6
j_gene: TRBJ2-7
d_gene: TRBD1

CDR3aa: CASSNPRGYNEQFF
CDR3nt: TGTGCCAGTAGTAATCCCCGGGGCTACAATGAGCAGTTCTTC
abundance: -
v_gene: TRBV19
j_gene: TRBJ2-1
d_gene: -

CDR3aa: CASSHAGQGRLGSYEQYF
CDR3nt: TGTGCCAGCAGTCATGCGGGACAGGGGCGATTAGGGTCCTACGAGCAGTACTTC
abundance: -
v_gene: TRBV27
j_gene: TRBJ2-7
d_gene: TRBD1

CDR3aa: CASSLFGDSGANVLTF
CDR3nt: TGTGCCAGCAGCTTATTCGGGGACTCTGGGGCCAACGTCCTGACTTTC
abundance: once
v_gene: TRBV11-2
j_gene: TRBJ2-6
d_gene: -

CDR3aa: CASSLGRTSYEQYF
CDR3nt: TGCGCCAGCAGTTTGGGCCGGACTTCCTACGAGCAGTACTTC
abundance: -
v_gene: TRBV5-1
j_gene: TRBJ2-7
d_gene: -

CDR3aa: CASSLTGKNTEAFF
CDR3nt: TGTGCCAGCAGCTTAACCGGGAAGAACACTGAAGCTTTCTTT
abundance: -
v_gene: TRBV7-3
j_gene: TRBJ1-1
d_gene: -

CDR3aa: CSVGGSGNTIYF
CDR3nt: TGCAGCGTCGGGGGCTCTGGAAACACCATATATTTT
abundance: -
v_gene: TRBV29-1
j_gene: TRBJ1-3
d_gene: -

CDR3aa: CASSFRDTTHTDTQYF
CDR3nt: TGTGCCAGCAGCTTCCGGGACACAACACACACAGATACGCAGTATTTT
abundance: -
v_gene: TRBV5-6
j_gene: TRBJ2-3
d_gene: -

CDR3aa: CATSPGQGFDGYTF
CDR3nt: TGTGCCACCAGCCCCGGACAGGGGTTTGATGGCTACACCTTC
abundance: -
v_gene: TRBV27
j_gene: TRBJ1-2
d_gene: TRBD1

CDR3aa: CASSQGAGYTQETQYF
CDR3nt: TGCGCCAGCAGCCAGGGGGCAGGCTATACTCAAGAGACCCAGTACTTC
abundance: -
v_gene: TRBV4-3
j_gene: TRBJ2-5
d_gene: -

CDR3aa: CASSLRRGLGNQPQHF
CDR3nt: TGTGCCAGCAGCTTAAGGAGGGGCTTAGGCAATCAGCCCCAGCATTTT
abundance: -
v_gene: TRBV7-8
j_gene: TRBJ1-5
d_gene: -

CDR3aa: CASSLQRGVQYEQYF
CDR3nt: TGTGCCAGCAGCTTACAGCGGGGGGTCCAGTACGAGCAGTACTTC
abundance: once
v_gene: TRBV11-2
j_gene: TRBJ2-7
d_gene: TRBD2

CDR3aa: CASSPSGVNYGYTF
CDR3nt: TGTGCCAGCAGTCCCTCAGGGGTAAACTATGGCTACACCTTC
abundance: -
v_gene: TRBV27
j_gene: TRBJ1-2
d_gene: -

CDR3aa: CASSPTLGRIYEQYF
CDR3nt: TGTGCCAGCAGCCCCACCCTGGGGCGGATCTACGAGCAGTACTTC
abundance: -
v_gene: TRBV28
j_gene: TRBJ2-7
d_gene: -

CDR3aa: CASGRAEEQYF
CDR3nt: TGTGCCAGCGGCAGGGCGGAAGAGCAGTACTTC
abundance: -
v_gene: TRBV12-3/TRBV12-4
j_gene: TRBJ2-7
d_gene: -

CDR3aa: CASSLDYGSGYTF
CDR3nt: TGCGCCAGCAGCTTGGATTATGGCAGTGGCTACACCTTC
abundance: -
v_gene: TRBV5-1
j_gene: TRBJ1-2
d_gene: -

CDR3aa: CASSYGRTYEQYF
CDR3nt: TGTGCCAGCAGTTATGGCAGAACCTACGAGCAGTACTTC
abundance: -
v_gene: TRBV27
j_gene: TRBJ2-7
d_gene: -

CDR3aa: CASSQVVGGQKNTEAFF
CDR3nt: TGCGCCAGCAGCCAAGTCGTCGGAGGACAGAAGAACACTGAAGCTTTCTTT
abundance: -
v_gene: TRBV4-1
j_gene: TRBJ1-1
d_gene: -

CDR3aa: CASRDLSRDMPQHF
CDR3nt: TGTGCCAGCAGAGACTTGTCCCGGGACATGCCCCAGCATTTT
abundance: -
v_gene: TRBV6-5
j_gene: TRBJ1-5
d_gene: -

CDR3aa: CASSTGNRGNQPQHF
CDR3nt: TGTGCCAGTTCTACAGGGAATAGAGGCAATCAGCCCCAGCATTTT
abundance: -
v_gene: TRBV28
j_gene: TRBJ1-5
d_gene: -

CDR3aa: CASSQDLGGYGYTF
CDR3nt: TGCGCCAGCAGCCAAGATCTAGGGGGCTATGGCTACACCTTC
abundance: -
v_gene: TRBV4-3
j_gene: TRBJ1-2
d_gene: -

CDR3aa: CASSLNGNTEAFF
CDR3nt: TGTGCCAGCAGCTTAAACGGGAACACTGAAGCTTTCTTT
abundance: once
v_gene: TRBV7-3
j_gene: TRBJ1-1
d_gene: -

CDR3aa: CASSLRSPGQGTYEQYF
CDR3nt: TGTGCCAGCAGCTTGCGCTCCCCGGGACAGGGAACCTACGAGCAGTACTTC
abundance: -
v_gene: TRBV5-5
j_gene: TRBJ2-7
d_gene: TRBD1

CDR3aa: CASRPGQVSYNEQFF
CDR3nt: TGTGCCAGCAGACCCGGACAGGTCTCCTACAATGAGCAGTTCTTC
abundance: -
v_gene: TRBV28
j_gene: TRBJ2-1
d_gene: TRBD1

CDR3aa: CASSSPEGGSLNTEAFF
CDR3nt: TGTGCCAGCAGTTCCCCCGAGGGAGGTTCACTAAACACTGAAGCTTTCTTT
abundance: -
v_gene: TRBV27
j_gene: TRBJ1-1
d_gene: -